A selection of T cell receptor beta chains follows, all from one sample in a study of identical twins. TCRdb re-analysed the 5' RACE reads in MiXCR, keeping a single row per CDR3 protein. The sample gives about 470,000 distinct CDR3 sequences, around 24% of which show up once; over 2.5% is in the top ten. The same data also went into a second study, on T cells expressing NK-cell markers.

Specimen: CD4+ T cells sorted from blood. The receptor set was obtained from a woman aged 18-29 years in good health. CDR3s include the opening cysteine and the closing phenylalanine or tryptophan. D genes are given only for firm matches. Clone size, where shown, is once, few, many, or a class for clones that have expanded.

>TRBJ2-3|NA|TRBV7-9|TRBD2
TGTGCCAGCAGCTATTCGGGACTAACCACAGATACGCAGTATTTT
CASSYSGLTTDTQYF
>TRBJ2-3|NA|TRBV3-1|NA
TGTGCCACCTGCCAAGGAAGAACAGGGCCGGATACGCAGTATTTT
CATCQGRTGPDTQYF
>TRBJ2-1|many|TRBV5-1|TRBD2
TGCGCCAGCAGCCTAGCGGGGGGAGTAAGGAATGAGCAGTTCTTC
CASSLAGGVRNEQFF
>TRBJ1-1|NA|TRBV5-1|NA
TGCGCCAGCAGCCCCTCAAACGGGGTGAACACTGAAGCTTTCTTT
CASSPSNGVNTEAFF
>TRBJ2-3|NA|TRBV27|NA
TGTGCCAGCAGTTTACGACCCGAGGCAGATACGCAGTATTTT
CASSLRPEADTQYF
>TRBJ2-7|NA|TRBV12-3/TRBV12-4|NA
TGTGCCAGCAGTGCCTCCGGCTTACAGTACGAGCAGTACTTC
CASSASGLQYEQYF
>TRBJ2-3|NA|TRBV5-1|NA
TGCGCCAGCAGCCCCGAGCGGCGCACAGATACGCAGTATTTT
CASSPERRTDTQYF
>TRBJ2-4|few|TRBV7-9|NA
TGTGCCAGCAGCCCCTATGGAGAGGCCAAAAACATTCAGTACTTC
CASSPYGEAKNIQYF
>TRBJ2-3|few|TRBV20-1|NA
TGCAGTGCTCGCCCAGGCGGGGCTAGCACAGATACGCAGTATTTT
CSARPGGASTDTQYF
>TRBJ1-2|few|TRBV5-1|NA
TGCGCCAGCAGCTTAGACAGCGCCACCGAAGCTAACTATGGCTACACCTTC
CASSLDSATEANYGYTF